The T cell receptor beta chain under discussion was sequenced for a study of T cells in localized non-small cell lung cancer. TCRdb keeps only in-frame clones here, not all; method: immunoSEQ multiplex PCR. The sample lists approximately 60,000 clones; 90% were seen once. Study findings and constraints: Out of the top 100 tumor clones, a median approximately 61 were seen in adjacent lung. Peak T cell clonality was found in uninvolved adjacent lung, exceeding tumor.

Comments on this clone: Its target is unknown.

The input for sequencing was peripheral blood, taken before any cancer treatment. This receptor was identified in a woman aged 35 to 70 with stage I lung adenocarcinoma.

The CDR3 sequence: CASDRLGDIYGYTF. The DNA for the CDR3 is TGTGCCAGCGACCGGCTTGGGGACATCTATGGCTACACCTTC. This chain joins TRBV7-9 and TRBJ1-2; weak D call: TRBD1 (6 bases). V shed 8 bases and J shed 4 bases, with 17 bases lying between them. The CDR3 is 14 residues long. In germline, CDR1 is SEHNR, CDR2 FQNEAQ (reference sequence).